The 6 T cell receptor beta chains presented below share a single source sample, sequenced in a study of identical twins (dated by TCRdb to 2016 to 2018). The receptor library was made with 5' RACE. These reads were obtained on an Illumina HiSeq 2000. Using fastp at Q25 and MiXCR, TCRdb reprocessed the public reads and kept productive beta chains. Identical CDR3 proteins give one entry, which carries the most common genes and DNA. For this sample the table gives about 890,000 distinct CDR3 sequences, of which approximately 13% were detected only once. Together, the top ten hold about 1.6% of the sample. These data were likewise used in another study, on yellow fever vaccine responses in identical twins.

The sequenced sample consisted of PBMCs. The receptors come from a woman aged 18-29 years in good health.

The V call is TRBV6-1, the J call TRBJ2-5, with D perhaps TRBD1 or TRBD2 (5 bases each). Between the trimmed V and J ends, which lost 6 bases and 5 bases, there was a span of 22 bases. CDR1 and CDR2 (germline): MNHNS, SASEGT. The CDR3 contains 16 residues. CDR3 amino acids: CASRRALGRDAETQYF. CDR3 nucleotide sequence: TGTGCCAGCAGACGGGCCCTTGGCAGGGACGCGGAGACCCAGTACTTC.

The table lists this clonotype with many counts. The chain joins TRBV20-1 to TRBJ1-1, with 9 nucleotides matching TRBD1. After removal of 6 bases from V and 3 bases from J, the junction contained 8 bases not matched to a gene. This CDR3 is built from 14 residues. CDR1 and CDR2 from the germline V gene are DFQATT and SNEGSKA (reference sequence). DNA for the CDR3: TGCAGTGCCAGTCCAGGACAGGGGCACACTGAAGCTTTCTTT. Amino acid sequence: CSASPGQGHTEAFF.

The rearrangement uses TRBV12-3 or TRBV12-4 and TRBJ2-2; 9 bases line up with TRBD1. V lost 8 bases, J lost 4 bases, and 23 bases stayed unmatched. This CDR3 is built from 20 residues. CDR3 bases: TGTGCCAGCCGGATTTTGACCGGGACAGGGAGATTCTCAGGCACCGGGGAGCTGTTTTTT. Translated, it gives CASRILTGTGRFSGTGELFF.

Only a few counts were recorded for this clonotype. Here the CDR3 reads CASRRQAPYEQYF. The CDR3 DNA sequence: TGTGCCAGCCGTCGACAGGCCCCCTACGAGCAGTACTTC. V is TRBV27 and J is TRBJ2-7, with D perhaps matching TRBD1 (6 bases). The CDR3 has 13 amino acids. Germline V gives CDR1 MNHEY, CDR2 SMNVEV (reference sequence). The V end lost 8 bases, the J end lost 2 bases, and 13 bases lay between the germline ends.

In this sample, this clonotype turned up many times. The CDR3: CASSLEASPSDTQYF. CDR3 nucleotides: TGTGCCAGCAGCTTAGAGGCCTCTCCCTCGGATACGCAGTATTTT. The chain recombines TRBV11-2 with TRBJ2-3; D ambiguous. The CDR3 loop spans 15 amino acids. V lost 0 bases and J lost 6, with 13 bases in between. Germline CDR1 and CDR2: SGHAT and FQNNGV.

V is TRBV29-1 and J is TRBJ1-5; D perhaps matches TRBD1 (5 bases). The CDR3 spans 15 residues. CDR1 is SQVTM, CDR2 ANQGSEA, per germline. V dropped 4 bases and J dropped 0 bases, with 13 bases sitting between them. CDR3 DNA sequence: TGCAGCGTTGTGGCGGGGGGAAATAGCAATCAGCCCCAGCATTTT. It yields the protein CSVVAGGNSNQPQHF.